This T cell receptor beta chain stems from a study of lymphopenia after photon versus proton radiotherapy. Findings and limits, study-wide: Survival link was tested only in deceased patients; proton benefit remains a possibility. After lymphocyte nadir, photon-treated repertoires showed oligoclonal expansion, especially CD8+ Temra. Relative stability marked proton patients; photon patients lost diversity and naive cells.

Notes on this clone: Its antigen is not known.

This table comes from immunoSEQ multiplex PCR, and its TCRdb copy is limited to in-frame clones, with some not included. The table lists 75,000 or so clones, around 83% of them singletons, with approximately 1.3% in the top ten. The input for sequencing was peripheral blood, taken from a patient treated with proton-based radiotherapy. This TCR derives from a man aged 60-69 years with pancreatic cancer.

CDR3 amino acids: CASTSTGIKETQYF. As DNA, the CDR3 is TGTGCCAGCACCTCAACAGGGATTAAAGAGACCCAGTACTTC. The rearrangement uses TRBV28 and TRBJ2-5, with D perhaps TRBD1 (6 bases). V was cut by 7 bases and J by 3 bases, with 15 bases left in between. CDR1 and CDR2 (germline): MDHEN, SYDVKM. The CDR3 consists of 14 residues. Together with reference TRBV28 and TRBJ2-5, the CDR3 gives the full variable domain: DVKVTQSSRYLVKRTGEKVFLECVQDMDHENMFWYRQDPGLGLRLIYFSYDVKMKEKGDIPEGYSVSREKKERFSLILESASTNQTSMYLCASTSTGIKETQYFGPGTRLLVL.